One and the same sample provided the 4 T cell receptor beta chains below, sequenced in a study of blood T cell repertoires in COVID-19. Repertoires were generated with immunoSEQ multiplex PCR, while TCRdb's copy carries only in-frame clones and drops some. Found here are 250,000 to 350,000 clones, roughly 88% of them singletons; the top ten hold approximately 8.8%. Sequenced sample: peripheral blood. These receptors were taken from a man aged 18 to 30 with active or convalescent COVID-19.

The V gene is TRBV6-5, the J gene TRBJ2-5; tentative D call: TRBD2 (5 bases). This CDR3 region has 13 residues. CDR1 and CDR2 from the germline V gene are MNHEY and SVGAGI. The V and J ends lost 7 bases and 4 bases respectively, with 13 bases between them. CDR3 sequence (DNA): TGTGCCAGCACCCCTCCGGCGGGAGAGACCCAGTACTTC. It is translated as CASTPPAGETQYF.

This chain uses TRBV4-2 with TRBJ1-5; D is undetermined. This CDR3 is built from 15 residues. Trimming cost V 0 bases and J 9 bases, with 15 bases left between them. Germline V gene data show CDR1 as LGHNA and CDR2 as YNFKEQ. The CDR3 nucleotides are TGTGCCAGCAGCCAAGAATCACTCCGCGCGCGGCCCCAGCATTTT. Translated, it gives CASSQESLRARPQHF.

This clone was picked up a small number of times. The genes are TRBV5-6 and TRBJ1-2, with TRBD1 identical over 9 bases. Unmatched junction bases numbered 7, after V lost 4 bases and J lost 6 bases. This CDR3 is 14 amino acids long. Germline-derived CDR1 and CDR2 are SGHDT and YYEEEE. CDR3 DNA: TGTGCCAGCAGCCAACGGACAGGGGTGGATGGCTACACCTTC. This gives the protein CASSQRTGVDGYTF.

The rearrangement joins TRBV25-1 to TRBJ1-5; D is unclear. The CDR3 is 11 amino acids. The V and J ends lost 8 bases and 7 bases respectively, with 9 bases between them. The germline gives CDR1 MGHDK, CDR2 SYGVNS. DNA of the CDR3: TGTGCCAGCCCCAGCGAACAGCCCCAGCATTTT. It codes for CASPSEQPQHF.